These 28 T cell receptor beta chains share one sample of origin, sequenced in a study of T-cell memory formation after mild COVID-19. TCRdb independently ran MiXCR on the 5' RACE reads; one entry per CDR3 protein. The sample includes more than 85,000 distinct CDR3 sequences, over 8.5% of them seen just once. Sample: PBMCs or a T cell subset sorted from them (not recorded which). These receptors were obtained from a man younger than 35 who had mild COVID-19 (a few samples of this study predate the infection). Cell type and time point are not known.

The rearrangement links TRBV14 to TRBJ1-5; D unclear. The CDR3 length is 13 residues. V shed 4 bases and J shed 3 bases, with 7 bases lying between them. Germline V gene sequence: CDR1 SGHDN, CDR2 FVKESK. The CDR3 reads CASSRRTNQPQHF. The CDR3 coding sequence is TGTGCCAGCAGCCGCCGGACCAATCAGCCCCAGCATTTT.

This clonotype was seen many times. The chain carries TRBV7-9 and TRBJ1-2; 7 nucleotides match TRBD1. Trimming took 1 base from V and 6 from J; bases not matched to a gene: 8. CDR1 SEHNR and CDR2 FQNEAQ come from the germline V gene (reference sequence). The CDR3 totals 15 residues. The CDR3 DNA reads TGTGCCAGCAGCTTAGTGACGGGGACAGAAAATGGCTACACCTTC. Its translation is CASSLVTGTENGYTF.

The rearrangement uses TRBV28 and TRBJ2-3; no definite D call. V lost 3 bases and J 0 bases, leaving 10 bases between the germline ends. Germline CDR1 MDHEN, CDR2 SYDVKM. This CDR3 spans 15 amino acids. CDR3 sequence (DNA): TGTGCCAGCAGTTTTCTCGACCGCAGCACAGATACGCAGTATTTT. Its translation is CASSFLDRSTDTQYF. Full variable domain (rest looked up from reference TRBV28 and TRBJ2-3): DVKVTQSSRYLVKRTGEKVFLECVQDMDHENMFWYRQDPGLGLRLIYFSYDVKMKEKGDIPEGYSVSREKKERFSLILESASTNQTSMYLCASSFLDRSTDTQYFGPGTRLTVL.

J is TRBJ1-5 and V is TRBV4-1, with unresolved D. Germline CDR1 reads MGHRA; CDR2 reads YSYEKL. The V and J ends lost 4 bases and 4 bases respectively, with 11 bases between them. This CDR3 has 14 residues. DNA for the CDR3: TGCGCCAGCAGCCTCCCGGGCCCTAATCAGCCCCAGCATTTT. This gives the protein CASSLPGPNQPQHF.

The rearrangement links TRBV7-2 to TRBJ2-7; the match to TRBD2 covers 11 bases. The CDR3 runs to 16 residues. CDR1 SGHTA and CDR2 FQGNSA come from the germline V gene. V lost 4 bases and J lost 4; bases outside the gene matches: 9. This CDR3 reads CASSSYSGGAKYEQYF. DNA for the CDR3: TGTGCCAGCAGCTCCTATAGCGGGGGGGCGAAGTACGAGCAGTACTTC. The complete variable domain, with remaining parts taken from reference TRBV7-2 and TRBJ2-7, reads GAGVSQSPSNKVTEKGKDVELRCDPISGHTALYWYRQSLGQGLEFLIYFQGNSAPDKSGLPSDRFSAERTGGSVSTLTIQRTQQEDSAVYLCASSSYSGGAKYEQYFGPGTRLTVT.

This clonotype was recorded at least ten times. CDR3: CASSPPGTGIGNEQFF. In nucleotides, the CDR3 is TGTGCCAGCAGCCCACCCGGGACAGGGATTGGTAATGAGCAGTTCTTC. The V gene is TRBV7-8, the J gene TRBJ2-1, with 9 bases aligning to TRBD1. The CDR3 length is 16 residues. Germline V gene data show CDR1 as SGHVS and CDR2 as FQNEAQ. Trimming cost V 5 bases and J 7 bases; bases outside gene matches: 12.

The chain has TRBV20-1 and TRBJ2-3; 12 bases line up with TRBD2. Trimming cost V 5 bases and J 1 base; bases outside gene matches: 4. The CDR3 is 15 residues long. Germline CDR1 DFQATT, CDR2 SNEGSKA (reference sequence). The CDR3 sequence is CSASLAGGRTDTQYF. The CDR3 DNA is TGCAGTGCTTCACTAGCGGGGGGTCGCACAGATACGCAGTATTTT.

The table lists this clonotype with many counts. This chain links TRBV7-9 with TRBJ1-1; tentatively, D is TRBD1 (6 bases). The CDR3 loop spans 14 amino acids. Germline loops: CDR1 SEHNR, CDR2 FQNEAQ (reference sequence). V was clipped by 2 bases and J by 3 bases, with 10 bases between them. The CDR3 region has the DNA TGTGCCAGCAGCTTACGGGACACTTACACTGAAGCTTTCTTT. Translation gives CASSLRDTYTEAFF. Full variable domain (remainder filled in from reference TRBV7-9 and TRBJ1-1): DTGVSQNPRHKITKRGQNVTFRCDPISEHNRLYWYRQTLGQGPEFLTYFQNEAQLEKSRLLSDRFSAERPKGSFSTLEIQRTEQGDSAMYLCASSLRDTYTEAFFGQGTRLTVV.

This clonotype showed up just a few times. This chain uses TRBV6-5 with TRBJ1-2, with D maybe TRBD1 (5 bases). Trimming cost V 5 bases and J 7 bases, with 17 bases left between them. Germline lookup yields CDR1 MNHEY and CDR2 SVGAGI. This CDR3 spans 14 amino acids. The CDR3 bases are TGTGCCAGCAGTCACGCCGCAGGGTTATTTGGCTACACCTTC. Encoded protein: CASSHAAGLFGYTF.

CDR3 coding DNA: TGTGCCAGCAGCATTTCTATATGGCAAGAGACCCAGTACTTC. The encoded protein is CASSISIWQETQYF. J is TRBJ2-5 and V is TRBV7-2; no definite D call. The germline CDR1 and CDR2 sequences are SGHTA and FQGNSA. The CDR3 consists of 14 residues. V was cut by 5 bases and J by 2 bases, with 12 bases left in between.

This clonotype was found a few times. The rearrangement links TRBV12-3 or TRBV12-4 to TRBJ2-1; 9 nucleotides agree with TRBD2. The CDR3 is 13 residues long. The trim removed 9 bases at V and 6 bases at J, leaving 6 bases unmatched. In nucleotides, the CDR3 is TGTGCCAGTATAGCGGGGGACCCCAATGAGCAGTTCTTC. Translated, it gives CASIAGDPNEQFF.

This clonotype was picked up many times. CDR3 in DNA: TGCGCCAGCAGCCAAGATCCCCCCGCAGATACGCAGTATTTT. This gives the protein CASSQDPPADTQYF. The chain links TRBV4-1 to TRBJ2-3, with D unclear. This CDR3 comprises 14 residues. Germline V gene lookup returns CDR1 MGHRA and CDR2 YSYEKL. V dropped 0 bases and J dropped 4 bases, with 8 bases sitting between them.

The chain is built from TRBV7-6 and TRBJ2-5; D is tentatively TRBD1 or TRBD2 (6 bases each). The germline V gene encodes CDR1 SGHVS and CDR2 FNYEAQ. CDR3 length: 16 amino acids. V was pared by 5 bases and J by 4 bases, with 20 bases between. This chain's CDR3 is CASSGMGWGAAETQYF. In nucleotides, the CDR3 is TGTGCCAGCAGCGGAATGGGTTGGGGGGCTGCAGAGACCCAGTACTTC.

This clonotype was seen many times. The chain links TRBV4-2 to TRBJ2-1, with D maybe TRBD2 (6 bases). Germline values: CDR1 LGHNA, CDR2 YNFKEQ. CDR3 length: 15 residues. The V end was cut by 4 bases, the J end by 2 bases, with 12 bases between. The CDR3 loop reads CASSPGDGPYNEQFF. The CDR3 nucleotides are TGTGCCAGCAGCCCGGGGGATGGGCCCTACAATGAGCAGTTCTTC.

The chain links TRBV4-3 to TRBJ1-6; D is perhaps TRBD1 (5 bases). The CDR3 extends over 14 amino acids. V dropped 6 bases and J dropped 7 bases, with 13 bases sitting between them. Germline V lookup: CDR1 LGHNA, CDR2 YSLEER. The CDR3 sequence is CASRSLGGNSPLHF. The CDR3 nucleotides read TGCGCCAGCAGATCCTTGGGGGGAAATTCACCCCTCCACTTT.

The V call is TRBV7-2, the J call TRBJ2-7, with D perhaps matching TRBD1 (6 bases). V lost 1 base, J lost 4 bases, and 14 bases lay in between. The CDR3 sequence is 15 residues long. Germline-derived CDR1 and CDR2 are SGHTA and FQGNSA. CDR3 amino acids: CASSLGSAGDYEQYV. Written as DNA, the CDR3 is TGTGCCAGCAGCTTAGGCTCGGCAGGGGATTACGAGCAGTACGTC.

This clonotype was recorded a few times. This chain connects TRBV9 to TRBJ1-1; the match to TRBD1 covers 7 bases. Germline V gene sequence: CDR1 SGDLS, CDR2 YYNGEE. Unmatched junction bases numbered 8, after V lost 0 bases and J lost 3 bases. The CDR3 is made up of 16 amino acids. CDR3 residues: CASSVVSGGLDTEAFF. The CDR3 DNA reads TGTGCCAGCAGCGTAGTGTCAGGGGGATTGGACACTGAAGCTTTCTTT.

J is TRBJ1-4 and V is TRBV12-3 or TRBV12-4, with a tentative D call TRBD1 (5 bases). Trimming shortened V by 5 bases and J by 12 bases, and 19 bases separated the two germline ends. The CDR3 is 14 residues long. The CDR3 sequence is CASSQTRQLWELFF. The CDR3 coding sequence is TGTGCCAGCAGTCAAACACGACAGCTTTGGGAACTGTTTTTT.

This clonotype was counted at least ten times. The chain joins TRBV20-1 to TRBJ2-5; TRBD2 matches 7 bases. The V gene's germline CDR1 is DFQATT and CDR2 SNEGSKA (reference sequence). The CDR3 length is 13 residues. V gave up 6 bases and J gave up 2 bases; unmatched junction bases: 6. The CDR3 DNA is TGCAGTGCCCGGTCGGGGGGACAAGAGACCCAGTACTTC. Amino acids: CSARSGGQETQYF.

This clonotype has only a few counts. The J gene is TRBJ1-5, the V gene TRBV19; D possibly corresponds to TRBD1 (6 bases). Looked up from germline, CDR1 is LNHDA and CDR2 is SQIVND (reference sequence). The length of the CDR3 is 13 residues. Trimming removed 10 bases at V and 3 bases at J, with 13 bases between. CDR3 nucleotide sequence: TGTGCCACCACCAACAGGGTCAATCAGCCCCAGCATTTT. This gives the protein CATTNRVNQPQHF.

This sequence joins TRBV3-1 and TRBJ2-2; D unresolved. The CDR3 is 17 residues long. Germline V lookup: CDR1 LGHDT, CDR2 YNNKEL (reference sequence). Trimming removed 5 bases at V and 3 bases at J, with 19 bases between. The CDR3 loop reads CASSETLTGTDTGELFF. In nucleotides, the CDR3 is TGTGCCAGCAGCGAGACCTTGACCGGCACCGACACCGGGGAGCTGTTTTTT.

The CDR3 nucleotides read TGTGCCAGCAGCTTATCCGAACGTGCGAGTCCCTACGAGCAGTACTTC. Translated: CASSLSERASPYEQYF. This chain uses TRBV7-9 with TRBJ2-7; D not certain. This CDR3 region has 16 residues. With 2 bases removed from V and 2 bases from J, the gap between germline ends came to 16 bases. From germline, CDR1 is SEHNR and CDR2 FQNEAQ (reference sequence).

V usage is TRBV7-2 and J usage is TRBJ1-1; D is unclear. From germline, CDR1 is SGHTA and CDR2 FQGNSA. This CDR3 has 16 residues. Between the trimmed V and J ends, which lost 7 bases and 2 bases, there was a span of 20 bases. DNA of the CDR3: TGTGCCAGCATCCGTCGGGCAGGACCCATAAACACTGAAGCTTTCTTT. Protein sequence: CASIRRAGPINTEAFF.

This clonotype has a handful of counts. The rearrangement joins TRBV29-1 to TRBJ2-5; 9 nucleotides line up with TRBD2. The germline V gene has CDR1 SQVTM and CDR2 ANQGSEA. V dropped 6 bases and J dropped 0; count of bases not matched to a gene: 8. CDR3 length: 15 residues. The CDR3 nucleotides are TGCAGCGTCAAGTTAGCGGGGGATAACCAAGAGACCCAGTACTTC. It codes for CSVKLAGDNQETQYF.

This clonotype was seen only a few times. The gene calls are TRBV19 and TRBJ2-1, with TRBD2 as a possible D gene (5 bases). Trimming took off 3 bases at V and 0 bases at J, with 12 bases between the two ends. CDR1 LNHDA and CDR2 SQIVND come from the germline V gene (reference sequence). This CDR3 comprises 16 residues. The CDR3 bases are TGTGCCAGTAGTATTTATGCGGGCCTCTCCTACAATGAGCAGTTCTTC. Protein product: CASSIYAGLSYNEQFF. Supplemented by reference TRBV19 and TRBJ2-1, the full variable domain reads DGGITQSPKYLFRKEGQNVTLSCEQNLNHDAMYWYRQDPGQGLRLIYYSQIVNDFQKGDIAEGYSVSREKKESFPLTVTSAQKNPTAFYLCASSIYAGLSYNEQFFGPGTRLTVL.

This clonotype was picked up a small number of times. This chain links TRBV5-1 with TRBJ2-2; 9 nucleotides match TRBD1. The trim removed 1 base at V and 5 bases at J, leaving 9 bases unmatched. The CDR3 contains 17 residues. Germline CDR1 and CDR2: SGHRS and YFSETQ. The CDR3 region is CASSLNSRTGATGELFF. For the CDR3, the DNA is TGCGCCAGCAGCTTGAATTCGCGGACAGGGGCTACCGGGGAGCTGTTTTTT.

The rearrangement links TRBV12-3 or TRBV12-4 to TRBJ1-2; D may be TRBD1 (6 bases). This CDR3 comprises 14 residues. Trimming stripped 8 bases from V and 7 bases from J, with 20 bases between. CDR3 in DNA: TGTGCCAGCGTGGGGGGGCGAGGGTGGAGTGGCTACACCTTC. It encodes CASVGGRGWSGYTF.

Only a few counts were recorded for this clonotype. The CDR3 spells CASSSGLGEQYF. For the CDR3, the DNA is TGTGCCAGCAGCTCGGGACTAGGCGAGCAGTACTTC. The chain carries TRBV7-9 and TRBJ2-7; 8 bases line up with TRBD2. The J segment lost 6 bases and the V segment lost 4 bases, leaving 2 bases of the junction unmatched. Germline loops: CDR1 SEHNR, CDR2 FQNEAQ (reference sequence). This CDR3 is 12 amino acids long.